The 31 T cell receptor beta chains presented below share a single source sample, sequenced in a study of beta chain features in type 1 diabetes. Every bit of the isolated RNA underwent reverse transcription, so sequencing read expressed TCRB transcripts. Here immunoSEQ multiplex PCR was the method, and the copy in TCRdb shows in-frame clones only, minus some. The sample records 680,000 or so clones, around a sixth being singletons. Sequenced: naive CD4+ T cells from blood. These receptors originate from a man between 18 and 35 years old in good health.

This clone was seen only a few times. The V and J genes are TRBV7-2 and TRBJ2-1, with 10 bases fitting TRBD1. V lost 8 bases, J lost 0 bases, and 4 bases stayed unmatched. This CDR3 is built from 15 residues. Germline CDR1 reads SGHTA; CDR2 reads FQGNSA. DNA of the CDR3: TGTGCCAGCGCATGGGACAGGGGCTCCTACAATGAGCAGTTCTTC. Translation gives CASAWDRGSYNEQFF.

This clone was counted only a few times. The chain recombines TRBV7-8 with TRBJ1-5; D is ambiguous. The CDR3 covers 15 residues. V was cut by 1 base and J by 2 bases, with 9 bases left in between. Germline CDR1 is SGHVS and CDR2 is FQNEAQ. The CDR3 spells CASSLEPGGNQPQHF. The CDR3 region has the DNA TGTGCCAGCAGCTTAGAGCCGGGAGGCAATCAGCCCCAGCATTTT.

This clone was seen more than once but under ten times. V usage is TRBV6-5 and J usage is TRBJ1-4; D call uncertain. Between the trimmed V and J ends, which lost 6 bases and 13 bases, there was a span of 18 bases. The CDR3 length is 13 residues. CDR1 is MNHEY and CDR2 is SVGAGI in the germline V gene. DNA of the CDR3: TGTGCCAGCAGCGCCGGGAGAGTAACCCGACTGTTTTTT. Amino acids: CASSAGRVTRLFF.

This clone was picked up a small number of times. The chain recombines TRBV19 with TRBJ1-3; D not resolved. The germline V and J ends were trimmed by 3 bases and 6 bases, with 6 bases remaining between them. This CDR3 has 12 residues. The V gene's germline CDR1 is LNHDA and CDR2 SQIVND (reference sequence). The CDR3, as DNA: TGTGCCAGTAGTATGGATGCAAACACCATATATTTT. The encoded protein is CASSMDANTIYF.

This clone was seen more than once but under ten times. This rearrangement joins TRBV7-3 to TRBJ2-3; D may be TRBD1 (7 bases). The germline V gene encodes CDR1 SGHTA and CDR2 FQGTGA. V lost 5 bases and J lost 2, with 20 bases in between. This CDR3 spans 17 amino acids. The CDR3 nucleotides read TGTGCCAGCAGCGTAGGCGGGACAGTGACCCCCACAGATACGCAGTATTTT. This encodes CASSVGGTVTPTDTQYF.

This clone was seen a few times. Here the CDR3 DNA reads TGCAGCCACAGGCGCGGGCGGGAGGAATACAATGAGCAGTTCTTC. Amino acids: CSHRRGREEYNEQFF. V usage is TRBV29-1 and J usage is TRBJ2-1; 8 bases align to TRBD2. Germline CDR1 and CDR2: SQVTM and ANQGSEA. V dropped 8 bases and J dropped 4; count of bases not matched to a gene: 13. This CDR3 contains 15 residues.

This clone was observed a handful of times. The V and J genes are TRBV6-5 and TRBJ1-2, with TRBD1 matching over 8 bases. The trim removed 4 bases at V and 5 bases at J, leaving 6 bases unmatched. Per the germline V gene, CDR1 is MNHEY and CDR2 is SVGAGI. The CDR3 consists of 14 residues. Here the CDR3 reads CASSSDRGSYGYTF. In DNA, the CDR3 is TGTGCCAGCAGTTCTGACAGGGGTTCTTATGGCTACACCTTC.

The CDR3 region has the DNA TGCACCAGCAGCCCGTTGGTGGGACAGGGGGTCCCCTACGAGCAGTACTTC. Translation: CTSSPLVGQGVPYEQYF. The rearrangement links TRBV1 to TRBJ2-7; the table names TRBD1, a call not compared with the DNA. TRBV1 represents a pseudogene. This CDR3 has 17 residues.

This clone was counted a few times. This chain links TRBV27 with TRBJ2-3; D remains ambiguous. This CDR3 contains 13 residues. Germline values: CDR1 MNHEY, CDR2 SMNVEV (reference sequence). V shed 6 bases and J shed 8 bases, with 15 bases lying between them. In nucleotides, the CDR3 is TGTGCCAGCAGGGACGGTGACATTCGTACGCAGTATTTT. Protein sequence: CASRDGDIRTQYF.

This clone was recorded a few times. The chain combines TRBV27 with TRBJ2-7; D possibly corresponds to TRBD2 (7 bases). Germline V gene data show CDR1 as MNHEY and CDR2 as SMNVEV (reference sequence). CDR3 size: 17 residues. V was pared by 2 bases and J by 7 bases, with 24 bases between. CDR3 DNA sequence: TGTGCCAGCAGTTTACTCCTAAGTCAGGGGCAGCGGGGAGAGCAGTACTTC. This codes for CASSLLLSQGQRGEQYF.

This chain connects TRBV7-3 to TRBJ1-2, with TRBD1 matching 9 bases. With 5 bases clipped from V and 8 bases from J, the junction kept 6 bases outside the gene matches. The CDR3 loop spans 13 amino acids. Germline loops: CDR1 SGHTA, CDR2 FQGTGA. In DNA form, the CDR3 reads TGTGCCAGCAGCCCGGGACAGGGCGGAGGCTACACCTTC. Translating gives CASSPGQGGGYTF.

This clone has just a few counts. The chain links TRBV18 to TRBJ1-1; a possible D gene is TRBD1 (5 bases). V lost 3 bases and J 3 bases, leaving 14 bases between the germline ends. The germline V gene has CDR1 KGHSH and CDR2 LQKENI. This CDR3 region has 15 residues. In DNA form, the CDR3 reads TGTGCCAGCTCACCTCCTGCAGGGAGAGACACTGAAGCTTTCTTT. Protein sequence: CASSPPAGRDTEAFF.

This clone was observed a handful of times. This sequence joins TRBV27 and TRBJ1-1; the D is unclear. The CDR3 totals 13 residues. V lost 4 bases and J lost 7, with 13 bases in between. Germline V gene sequence: CDR1 MNHEY, CDR2 SMNVEV (reference sequence). The chain's CDR3 is CASSWKGAGEAFF. CDR3 sequence (DNA): TGTGCCAGCAGTTGGAAGGGCGCGGGTGAAGCTTTCTTT.

This clone turned up a few times. The chain links TRBV5-6 to TRBJ1-5; 8 bases fit TRBD1. The CDR3 extends over 15 amino acids. V shed 4 bases, J shed 7 bases, and the junction held 10 bases outside the gene matches. Germline V gene data show CDR1 as SGHDT and CDR2 as YYEEEE. CDR3 region: CASSITGQGGQPQHF. For the CDR3, the DNA is TGTGCCAGCAGCATAACCGGACAGGGCGGCCAGCCCCAGCATTTT.

This clone was picked up a small number of times. The chain recombines TRBV5-1 with TRBJ2-6, with 8 nucleotides matching TRBD1. V shed 3 bases, J shed 4 bases, and the junction held 6 bases outside the gene matches. The CDR3 consists of 16 residues. Germline values: CDR1 SGHRS, CDR2 YFSETQ. CDR3 protein: CASSSGQGGGANVLTF. Written as DNA, the CDR3 is TGCGCCAGCAGCTCCGGACAGGGTGGCGGGGCCAACGTCCTGACTTTC.

Details on this clone: This sample includes further DNA sequences coding for the same CDR3. J is TRBJ2-7 and V is TRBV7-2; D is undetermined. The V gene's germline CDR1 is SGHTA and CDR2 FQGNSA. This CDR3 region has 11 residues. Trimming took off 3 bases at V and 4 bases at J, with 4 bases between the two ends. Written as DNA, the CDR3 is TGTGCCAGCAGCTTTACATACGAGCAGTACTTC. Translation: CASSFTYEQYF.

There are a few counts of this clone. The chain employs TRBV7-2 and TRBJ2-3; a possible D gene is TRBD1 (6 bases). This CDR3 contains 14 residues. The germline gives CDR1 SGHTA, CDR2 FQGNSA. V gave up 1 base and J gave up 5 bases, with 10 bases separating them. The CDR3 loop is CASSLDTGKDTQYF. CDR3 coding DNA: TGTGCCAGCAGCTTAGATACAGGGAAAGATACGCAGTATTTT.

The chain links TRBV18 to TRBJ1-5; possible D gene TRBD1, 6 bases. The CDR3 loop spans 15 amino acids. Trimming removed 2 bases from V and 6 bases from J, with 14 bases in between. Per germline, CDR1 KGHSH and CDR2 LQKENI. The CDR3 nucleotides read TGTGCCAGCTCACCAGGTGGAGGGGGAGCTCAGCCCCAGCATTTT. It specifies CASSPGGGGAQPQHF. Variable domain in full (rest from reference TRBV18 and TRBJ1-5): NAGVMQNPRHLVRRRGQEARLRCSPMKGHSHVYWYRQLPEEGLKFMVYLQKENIIDESGMPKERFSAEFPKEGPSILRIQQVVRGDSAAYFCASSPGGGGAQPQHFGDGTRLSIL.

The chain combines TRBV28 with TRBJ1-1, with a weak D call TRBD1 (6 bases). Trimming shortened V by 10 bases and J by 11 bases, and 23 bases separated the two germline ends. Germline CDR1 reads MDHEN; CDR2 reads SYDVKM. CDR3 length equals 13 residues. The DNA of the CDR3 is TGTGCCACTTACAGGGAAGGAGCTAAGGGGGCTTTCTTT. As protein: CATYREGAKGAFF.

The rearrangement links TRBV5-1 to TRBJ2-5; possibly TRBD1 or TRBD2 for D (5 bases each). The CDR3 totals 16 residues. Trimming removed 0 bases at V and 2 bases at J, with 14 bases between. CDR1 and CDR2 (germline): SGHRS, YFSETQ. CDR3 residues: CASSLEGTTRQETQYF. In DNA, the CDR3 is TGCGCCAGCAGCTTGGAAGGGACCACCCGGCAAGAGACCCAGTACTTC.

There are a few counts of this clone. Other DNA sequences of this sample code for an identical CDR3. The rearrangement joins TRBV5-1 to TRBJ2-5; 8 bases are a match to TRBD2. This CDR3 spans 15 amino acids. Germline V CDR1 and CDR2: SGHRS, YFSETQ. V lost 0 bases and J lost 5; bases outside the gene matches: 6. CDR3 loop: CASSLGSGGGETQYF. The CDR3 DNA follows: TGCGCCAGCAGCTTGGGAAGCGGGGGAGGGGAGACCCAGTACTTC.

V and J are TRBV5-1 and TRBJ2-5; a possible D gene is TRBD2 (5 bases). The germline V gene encodes CDR1 SGHRS and CDR2 YFSETQ. The V end lost 4 bases, the J end lost 5 bases, and 6 bases lay between the germline ends. The CDR3 runs 11 residues. CDR3 nucleotide sequence: TGCGCCAGCAGCCCGGGGGAGACCCAGTACTTC. It is translated as CASSPGETQYF.

V is TRBV19 and J is TRBJ1-2, with D unclear. CDR3 length: 13 residues. V lost 7 bases to trimming and J lost 4 bases, with 13 bases between them. CDR1 LNHDA and CDR2 SQIVND come from the germline V gene (reference sequence). DNA of the CDR3: TGTGCCAGTACACCAGTCAGCTCCTATGGCTACACCTTC. Its protein is CASTPVSSYGYTF.

The chain is built from TRBV9 and TRBJ1-2, with TRBD1 as a possible D gene (6 bases). The V end lost 0 bases, the J end lost 6 bases, and 15 bases lay between the germline ends. This CDR3 has 15 residues. Germline assignment: CDR1 SGDLS and CDR2 YYNGEE. The chain's CDR3 is CASSVAGGAKHGYTF. The CDR3 DNA reads as TGTGCCAGCAGCGTAGCCGGGGGGGCGAAACATGGCTACACCTTC.

This clone has just a few counts. J is TRBJ2-5 and V is TRBV15; 14 nucleotides match TRBD2. This CDR3 region has 20 residues. V shed 5 bases, J shed 1 base, and the junction held 15 bases outside the gene matches. The V gene's germline CDR1 is LNHNV and CDR2 YYDKDF (reference sequence). CDR3 in amino acids: CATSEGGLAGDGASQETQYF. CDR3 bases: TGTGCCACCAGCGAAGGGGGACTAGCGGGAGATGGGGCTTCCCAAGAGACCCAGTACTTC.

V is TRBV9 and J is TRBJ2-4; no firm D call. Germline V gene lookup returns CDR1 SGDLS and CDR2 YYNGEE. The V and J ends lost 0 bases and 2 bases respectively, with 12 bases between them. The CDR3 loop spans 16 amino acids. The CDR3 nucleotides read TGTGCCAGCAGCGTAGGATCAGCTACCTCCAAAAACATTCAGTACTTC. Protein: CASSVGSATSKNIQYF.

The chain recombines TRBV25-1 with TRBJ2-3; perhaps TRBD2 as D (6 bases). Germline loops: CDR1 MGHDK, CDR2 SYGVNS. The CDR3 length is 14 residues. V was cut by 6 bases and J by 1 base, with 11 bases left in between. This CDR3 is CASRGLLGTDTQYF. The CDR3 DNA reads as TGTGCCAGCAGGGGACTTTTGGGCACAGATACGCAGTATTTT.

This clone was seen a few times. The genes are TRBV5-4 and TRBJ2-3; TRBD2 matches at 9 bases. The CDR3 length is 16 residues. CDR1 SGHNT and CDR2 YYREEE come from the germline V gene (reference sequence). Trimming cost V 1 base and J 4 bases; bases outside gene matches: 7. This CDR3 is CASSLRASGMADTQYF. DNA for the CDR3: TGTGCCAGCAGCTTGCGGGCTAGCGGGATGGCAGATACGCAGTATTTT.

This clone was seen more than once but under ten times. This chain joins TRBV18 and TRBJ1-2; TRBD1 agrees at 9 bases. This CDR3 is built from 16 residues. V trimming: 3 bases; J trimming: 2 bases; junction bases outside the gene matches: 7. Germline CDR1 and CDR2: KGHSH and LQKENI. The CDR3 DNA reads as TGTGCCAGCTCACCTCTACAGGGGGCCCAAAACTATGGCTACACCTTC. The encoded protein is CASSPLQGAQNYGYTF.

The gene calls are TRBV7-2 and TRBJ1-5; D gene ambiguous. Trimming took 1 base from V and 7 from J, leaving 8 bases between them. Per germline, CDR1 SGHTA and CDR2 FQGNSA. The CDR3 loop spans 13 amino acids. The CDR3 sequence is CASSLGTPQPQHF. CDR3 DNA sequence: TGTGCCAGCAGCTTAGGGACTCCGCAGCCCCAGCATTTT.

This chain joins TRBV4-1 and TRBJ2-4, with D maybe TRBD1 (5 bases). The germline gives CDR1 MGHRA, CDR2 YSYEKL. The CDR3 runs 15 residues. V shed 2 bases and J shed 3 bases, with 11 bases lying between them. CDR3 region: CASSQQGLVKNIQYF. The CDR3 region has the DNA TGCGCCAGCAGCCAACAGGGATTGGTCAAAAACATTCAGTACTTC.